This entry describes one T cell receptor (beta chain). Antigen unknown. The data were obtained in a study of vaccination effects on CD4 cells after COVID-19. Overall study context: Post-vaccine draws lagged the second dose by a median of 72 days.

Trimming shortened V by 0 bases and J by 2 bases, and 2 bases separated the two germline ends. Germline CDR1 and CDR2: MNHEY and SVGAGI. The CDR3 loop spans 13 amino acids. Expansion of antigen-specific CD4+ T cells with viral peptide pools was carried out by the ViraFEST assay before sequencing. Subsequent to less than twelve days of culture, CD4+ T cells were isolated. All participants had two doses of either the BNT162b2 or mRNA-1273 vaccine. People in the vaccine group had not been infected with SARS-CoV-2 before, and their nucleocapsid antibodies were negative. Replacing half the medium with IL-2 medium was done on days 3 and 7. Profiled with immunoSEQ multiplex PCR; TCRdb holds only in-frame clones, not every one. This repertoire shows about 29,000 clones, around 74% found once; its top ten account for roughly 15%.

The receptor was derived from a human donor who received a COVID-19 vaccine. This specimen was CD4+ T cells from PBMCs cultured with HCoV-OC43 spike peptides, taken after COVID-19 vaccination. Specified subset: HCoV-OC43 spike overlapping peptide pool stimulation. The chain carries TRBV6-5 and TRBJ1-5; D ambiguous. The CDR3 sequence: CASSYSRNQPQHF. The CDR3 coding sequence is TGTGCCAGCAGTTACTCCCGCAATCAGCCCCAGCATTTT.